This TCR beta chain derives from a study of blood T cell repertoires in COVID-19. About the study: Sample material is recorded as cDNA or gDNA derived from T cells, B-cell-depleted T cells, or PBMCs.

Trimming shortened V by 5 bases and J by 4 bases, and 11 bases separated the two germline ends. The V gene's germline CDR1 is SGHNT and CDR2 YENEEA. The CDR3 consists of 13 residues. Per the authors' pipeline: Amplification with reference gene primers provided the estimates of nucleated cell counts. Using immunoSEQ multiplex PCR, the repertoire was profiled, and TCRdb retains in-frame clones only, with some absent. D and trimming were read from the DNA, whereas the V and J calls and clone size are those reported in that table. The sample consists of about 400,000 clones, approximately 89% of them appearing once. All enrollees were roughly 18 to 89 years old and from 25 or so US areas.

The source material was PBMCs or T cells enriched from blood (not recorded which). The chain has TRBV11-3 and TRBJ1-1, with D possibly TRBD1 on 5 matching bases. The source of this sequence is a man between 40 and 49 years old in a cohort exposed to, infected with or recovered from COVID-19 (not recorded which). The CDR3 nucleotides read TGTGCCAGCAGCGGGGGGGTGTCCACTGAAGCTTTCTTT. This sequence encodes CASSGGVSTEAFF. The whole variable domain, remainder taken from reference TRBV11-3 and TRBJ1-1, is EAGVVQSPRYKIIEKKQPVAFWCNPISGHNTLYWYLQNLGQGPELLIRYENEEAVDDSQLPKDRFSAERLKGVDSTLKIQPAELGDSAVYLCASSGGVSTEAFFGQGTRLTVV.